This T cell receptor beta chain was observed in a study of long-term antiretroviral therapy in people with HIV. Survey-level immunoSEQ v3.0 assays were run. Sequenced by immunoSEQ multiplex PCR; TCRdb stores in-frame clones only, minus some. Here the sample spans 28,000 or so clones, 70% to 90% being singletons. V shed 4 bases, J shed 1 base, and the junction held 7 bases outside the gene matches. Germline assignment: CDR1 GTSNPN and CDR2 SVGIG (reference sequence). The CDR3 runs 15 residues. The material sequenced was unsorted PBMCs, taken 0.8 years before starting antiretroviral therapy. The source is a man aged 18 to 29 with HIV. The V and J genes are TRBV30 and TRBJ2-3; 8 nucleotides agree with TRBD2. The CDR3 DNA follows: TGTGCCTGGAACGAGCGGGAGATGGGCACAGATACGCAGTATTTT. It specifies CAWNEREMGTDTQYF.